This TCR beta chain was sequenced in a study of patients and donors after allogeneic stem cell transplantation. TCRdb redid the calling of the RT-PCR reads with MiXCR, one entry per CDR3 protein. The sample yields roughly 200,000 distinct CDR3 sequences, roughly two fifths seen once. V gave up 0 bases and J gave up 7 bases; unmatched junction bases: 4. The length of the CDR3 is 15 residues. Germline V CDR1 and CDR2: SGHRS, YFSETQ. This clonotype originated in a human donor who was either an allogeneic HSCT recipient or a stem cell or donor lymphocyte infusion donor (not recorded which). It is not recorded whose cells these are; they may come from a transplant donor. The chain recombines TRBV5-1 with TRBJ1-4, with TRBD1 matching over 9 bases. Material: blood, either unsorted or a sorted T cell fraction (not recorded which). The CDR3 nucleotides read TGCGCCAGCAGCTTGGAGGGACAGGGAAGTGAAAAACTGTTTTTT. It yields the protein CASSLEGQGSEKLFF.